This TCR beta chain was documented in a study of Ad26.COV2.S vaccination and SARS-CoV-2 variants. Data came from immunoSEQ multiplex PCR; TCRdb stores just in-frame clones and leaves some out. Of 350,000 to 450,000 clones in the sample, roughly 90% were seen once. Sample treatment: around 19 received Ad26.COV2.S at low or high dose, single or two shots; five or six received placebo; per-sample allocation not given. Sampling was performed 63 days after the first vaccine or placebo injection. Germline V gene data show CDR1 as SGHTA and CDR2 as FQGNSA. Deletions cut 2 bases from V and 8 bases from J, with 7 bases between. CDR3 size: 13 residues.

The sequenced sample was peripheral blood, obtained in a trial of Ad26.COV2.S vaccine versus placebo. The TCR comes from a person between 18 and 65 years old who received the Ad26.COV2.S COVID-19 vaccine or a placebo. This chain links TRBV7-2 with TRBJ1-6; no definite D call. In nucleotides, the CDR3 is TGTGCCAGCAGCTTAACCCAGGATTCACCCCTCCACTTT. Protein: CASSLTQDSPLHF.